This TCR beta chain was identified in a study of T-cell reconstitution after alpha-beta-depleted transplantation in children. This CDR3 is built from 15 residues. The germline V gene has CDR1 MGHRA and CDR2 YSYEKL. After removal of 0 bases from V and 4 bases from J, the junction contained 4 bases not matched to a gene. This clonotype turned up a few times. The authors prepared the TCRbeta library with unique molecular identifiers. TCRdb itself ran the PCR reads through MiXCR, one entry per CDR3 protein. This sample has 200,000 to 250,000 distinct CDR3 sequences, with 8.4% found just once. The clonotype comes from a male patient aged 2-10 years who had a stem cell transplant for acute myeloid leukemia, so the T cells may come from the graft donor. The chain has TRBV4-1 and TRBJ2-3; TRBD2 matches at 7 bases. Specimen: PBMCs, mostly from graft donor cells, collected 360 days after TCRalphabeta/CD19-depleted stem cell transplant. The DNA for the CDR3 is TGCGCCAGCAGCCAAGACGGGAGGTCATCAGATACGCAGTATTTT. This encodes CASSQDGRSSDTQYF.